Included here is one T cell receptor (beta chain) sequence, with context. Its specificity is unknown. Constant-region reverse primers amplified full-length variable regions, followed by semi-nested Nested Universal Primer A PCR. Each CDR3 protein gets one entry after TCRdb re-called the 5' RACE reads with MiXCR. The data show around 50,000 distinct CDR3 sequences, approximately 17% seen once. Overall study findings and caveats: Tumor Treg TCRs overlapped most with tumor naive CD4+ cells.

The V and J ends lost 1 base and 2 bases respectively, with 11 bases between them. Germline V gives CDR1 SGHDN, CDR2 FVKESK. The CDR3 sequence is 15 residues long. V usage is TRBV14 and J usage is TRBJ1-1; no clear D gene. This sequence was found in a female donor with breast cancer. The sample was naive CD4+ T cells sorted from blood. The sample's subset: naive CD4+ T cells, CD4+CD45RA+CD25-. The CDR3 reads CASSQGGDFNTEAFF. The CDR3 nucleotides are TGTGCCAGCAGCCAAGGAGGCGATTTTAACACTGAAGCTTTCTTT.